This T cell receptor (beta chain) came from a study of cytomegalovirus exposure and HLA in healthy donors. Germline CDR1 reads SGDLS; CDR2 reads YYNGEE. J gave up 1 base and V 2 bases, and 6 bases lay outside the gene matches. CDR3 length: 16 amino acids. PCR was performed using 60 Vbeta and 13 Jbeta primers. Method: immunoSEQ multiplex PCR; TCRdb's copy keeps in-frame clones and lacks some. The repertoire holds 150,000 to 200,000 clones, with about 79% as singletons. This clone was seen a few times. Its cognate antigen is unknown. General study findings and limits: TCR beta chains associated with HLA were, in a later analysis, more clonally expanded than equally common others. Among the most significant clusters, several appeared linked to common viral pathogens in a later analysis. Researchers counted around 160 TCR beta chains as cytomegalovirus-associated.

This sequence originates from a man aged 18-30 years in good health and CMV-seronegative. Sequencing was performed on PBMCs. The rearrangement joins TRBV9 to TRBJ2-3, with TRBD1 matching over 8 bases. This CDR3 reads CASSVGGQDRTDTQYF. CDR3 DNA: TGTGCCAGCAGCGTGGGGGGACAGGACCGCACAGATACGCAGTATTTT.